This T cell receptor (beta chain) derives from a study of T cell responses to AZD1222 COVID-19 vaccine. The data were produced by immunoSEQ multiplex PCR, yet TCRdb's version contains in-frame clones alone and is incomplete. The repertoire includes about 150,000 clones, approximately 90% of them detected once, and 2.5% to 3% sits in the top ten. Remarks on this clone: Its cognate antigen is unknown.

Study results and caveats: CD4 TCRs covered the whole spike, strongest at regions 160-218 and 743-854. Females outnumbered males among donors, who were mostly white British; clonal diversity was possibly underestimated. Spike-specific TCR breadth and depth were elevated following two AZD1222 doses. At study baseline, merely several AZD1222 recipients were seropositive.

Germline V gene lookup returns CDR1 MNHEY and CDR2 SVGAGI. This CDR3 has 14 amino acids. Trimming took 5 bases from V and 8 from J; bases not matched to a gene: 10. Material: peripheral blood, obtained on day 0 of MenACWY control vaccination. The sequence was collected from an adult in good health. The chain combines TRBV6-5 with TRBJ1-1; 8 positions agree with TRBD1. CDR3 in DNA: TGTGCCAGCAGTCGGGCCGGACAGGGTATAGAAGCTTTCTTT. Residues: CASSRAGQGIEAFF.